This T cell receptor beta chain was identified in a study of blood T cell repertoires in COVID-19. Germline CDR1 and CDR2: MDHEN and SYDVKM. Trimming left V 5 bases short and J 7 bases short, with 11 bases between. The CDR3 totals 12 residues. Using immunoSEQ multiplex PCR, the repertoire was profiled, and TCRdb retains in-frame clones only, with some absent. The sample shows 70,000 to 85,000 clones, around 88% of them seen only once. The chain recombines TRBV28 with TRBJ1-1, with unresolved D. Sample: peripheral blood. The clonotype was recovered from a man at least 80 years old with active or convalescent COVID-19. CDR3 sequence reads: CASSTGSLEAFF. The CDR3 nucleotides are TGTGCCAGCAGTACCGGTTCCCTTGAAGCTTTCTTT.